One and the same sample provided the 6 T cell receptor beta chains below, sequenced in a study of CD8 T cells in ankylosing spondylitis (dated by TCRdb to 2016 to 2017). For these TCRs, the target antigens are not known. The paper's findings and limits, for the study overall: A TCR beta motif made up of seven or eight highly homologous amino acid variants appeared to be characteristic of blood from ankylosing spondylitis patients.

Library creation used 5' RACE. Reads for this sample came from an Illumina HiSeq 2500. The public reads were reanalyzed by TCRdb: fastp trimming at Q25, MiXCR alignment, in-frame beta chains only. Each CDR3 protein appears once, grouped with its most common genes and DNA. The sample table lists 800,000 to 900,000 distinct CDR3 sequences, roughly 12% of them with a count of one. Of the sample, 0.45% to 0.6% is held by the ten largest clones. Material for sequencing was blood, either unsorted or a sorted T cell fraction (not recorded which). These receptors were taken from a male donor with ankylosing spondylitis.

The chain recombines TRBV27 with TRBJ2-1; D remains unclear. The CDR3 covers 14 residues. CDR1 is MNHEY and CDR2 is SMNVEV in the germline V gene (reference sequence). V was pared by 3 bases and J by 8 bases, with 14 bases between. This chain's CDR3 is CASSFAQITYEQFF. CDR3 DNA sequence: TGTGCCAGCAGTTTCGCCCAGATCACCTATGAGCAGTTCTTC.

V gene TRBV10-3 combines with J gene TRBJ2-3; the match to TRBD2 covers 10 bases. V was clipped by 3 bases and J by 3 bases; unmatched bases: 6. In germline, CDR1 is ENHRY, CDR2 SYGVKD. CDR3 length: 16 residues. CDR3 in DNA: TGTGCCATCAGTGACCTTAGCGGGGGGACTACAGATACGCAGTATTTT. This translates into CAISDLSGGTTDTQYF.

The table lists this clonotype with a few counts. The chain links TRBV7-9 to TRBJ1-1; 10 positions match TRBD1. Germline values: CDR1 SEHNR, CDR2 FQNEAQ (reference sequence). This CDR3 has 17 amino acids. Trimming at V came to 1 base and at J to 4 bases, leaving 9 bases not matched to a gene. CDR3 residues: CASSLGGQGQGGTEAFF. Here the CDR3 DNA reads TGTGCCAGCAGCTTAGGGGGACAGGGGCAAGGAGGCACTGAAGCTTTCTTT. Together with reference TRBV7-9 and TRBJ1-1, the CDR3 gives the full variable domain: DTGVSQNPRHKITKRGQNVTFRCDPISEHNRLYWYRQTLGQGPEFLTYFQNEAQLEKSRLLSDRFSAERPKGSFSTLEIQRTEQGDSAMYLCASSLGGQGQGGTEAFFGQGTRLTVV.

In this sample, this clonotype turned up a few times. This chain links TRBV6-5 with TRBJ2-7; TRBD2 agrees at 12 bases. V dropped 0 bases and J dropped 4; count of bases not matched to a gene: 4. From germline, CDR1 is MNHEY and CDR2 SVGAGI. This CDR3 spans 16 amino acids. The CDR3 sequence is CASSYSTSGSQYEQYF. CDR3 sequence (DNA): TGTGCCAGCAGTTACTCGACTAGCGGGAGTCAGTACGAGCAGTACTTC.

This chain's CDR3 is CASSKLGGDMSSYNEQFF. The CDR3 DNA sequence: TGTGCCAGCAGTAAACTGGGTGGGGACATGAGCTCCTACAATGAGCAGTTCTTC. This chain links TRBV6-1 with TRBJ2-1; the D gene is possibly TRBD1 (6 bases). CDR1 is MNHNS and CDR2 is SASEGT in the germline V gene. Trimming took 5 bases from V and 0 from J, leaving 20 bases between them. The CDR3 contains 18 residues.

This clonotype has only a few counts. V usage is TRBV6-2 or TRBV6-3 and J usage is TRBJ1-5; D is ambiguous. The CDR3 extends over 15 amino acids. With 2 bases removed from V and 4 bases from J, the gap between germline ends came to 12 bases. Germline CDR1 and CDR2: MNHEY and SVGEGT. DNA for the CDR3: TGTGCCAGCAGTTACGGACGCATCCTAAATCAGCCCCAGCATTTT. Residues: CASSYGRILNQPQHF.